The 8 T cell receptor beta chains given below trace back to one sample, sequenced in a study of CD8 T cells in ankylosing spondylitis. MiXCR was run by TCRdb on the 5' RACE reads, yielding one entry per CDR3 protein. The sample yields 300,000 to 350,000 distinct CDR3 sequences, around 21% seen once. Material for sequencing was blood, either unsorted or a sorted T cell fraction (not recorded which). These receptor sequences come from a female donor with ankylosing spondylitis or in good health (not recorded which).

This clonotype was recorded a few times. The chain has TRBV3-1 and TRBJ2-1; no clear D. The germline CDR1 and CDR2 sequences are LGHDT and YNNKEL (reference sequence). The length of the CDR3 is 14 residues. Trimming stripped 1 base from V and 8 bases from J, with 12 bases between. The CDR3 loop is CASSQVLELHEQFF. The CDR3 bases are TGTGCCAGCAGCCAAGTCCTAGAGTTGCATGAGCAGTTCTTC.

This chain uses TRBV2 with TRBJ2-4, with 9 bases aligning to TRBD2. Germline V gene sequence: CDR1 SNHLY, CDR2 FYNNEI. The CDR3 covers 17 residues. Trimming at V came to 5 bases and at J to 3 bases, leaving 11 bases not matched to a gene. The CDR3 DNA follows: TGTGCCAGCAGTAGCGCGGGAGGGCCGAGGGTCAAAAACATTCAGTACTTC. It codes for CASSSAGGPRVKNIQYF.

The chain employs TRBV3-1 and TRBJ1-6; perhaps TRBD1 as D (5 bases). This CDR3 is built from 15 residues. Germline CDR1 LGHDT, CDR2 YNNKEL (reference sequence). Trimming took 0 bases from V and 12 from J, leaving 15 bases between them. CDR3 residues: CASSQDLATRGPLHF. As DNA, the CDR3 is TGTGCCAGCAGCCAAGATTTGGCCACTAGGGGACCCCTCCACTTT.

A few counts support this clonotype. The chain is built from TRBV3-1 and TRBJ2-7, with TRBD1 identical over 7 bases. V shed 0 bases, J shed 3 bases, and the junction held 8 bases outside the gene matches. The CDR3 loop spans 16 amino acids. From germline, CDR1 is LGHDT and CDR2 YNNKEL (reference sequence). The DNA for the CDR3 is TGTGCCAGCAGCCAAGAGAGCTCGACAGGGTTCTACGAGCAGTACTTC. Translation: CASSQESSTGFYEQYF.

This clonotype was detected only a few times. This sequence joins TRBV20-1 and TRBJ2-3; possible D gene TRBD1, 5 bases. The V end lost 5 bases, the J end lost 3 bases, and 12 bases lay between the germline ends. Germline lookup yields CDR1 DFQATT and CDR2 SNEGSKA (reference sequence). This CDR3 region has 13 residues. The CDR3 DNA reads TGCAGTGCTGACCGACAGCGAACAGATACGCAGTATTTT. It translates to CSADRQRTDTQYF.

The rearrangement uses TRBV7-2 and TRBJ2-3; 11 bases agree with TRBD1. Germline CDR1 SGHTA, CDR2 FQGNSA. The trim removed 4 bases at V and 4 bases at J, leaving 10 bases unmatched. The CDR3 has 17 amino acids. DNA for the CDR3: TGTGCCAGCAGCTCGAGGACAGGGGGCATCGTGGCAGATACGCAGTATTTT. Translating gives CASSSRTGGIVADTQYF.

This clonotype was seen at least ten times. The chain uses TRBV7-6 and TRBJ1-1; D remains ambiguous. CDR3 length: 17 residues. The germline V gene encodes CDR1 SGHVS and CDR2 FNYEAQ. Trimming pared 1 base from V and 5 bases from J, leaving 20 bases between. The CDR3 bases are TGTGCCAGCAGCTTAGAGTGGTCCCTGGGGTTGGGGACTGAAGCTTTCTTT. Protein: CASSLEWSLGLGTEAFF.

This clonotype was picked up a small number of times. V is TRBV7-2 and J is TRBJ2-7; D not certain. Trimming removed 1 base at V and 7 bases at J, with 17 bases between. This CDR3 contains 15 residues. Germline CDR1 reads SGHTA; CDR2 reads FQGNSA. In DNA form, the CDR3 reads TGTGCCAGCAGCTTAGGGTCCATGGGTTTAGATGAGCAGTACTTC. This gives the protein CASSLGSMGLDEQYF.